This passage covers 29 T cell receptor beta chains from one sample sequenced in a study of shared clonotypes between healthy human individuals. Data came from immunoSEQ multiplex PCR; TCRdb stores just in-frame clones and leaves some out. The sample carries about 980,000 clones, over 60% recorded once. Material: memory CD4+ T cells sorted from blood. Documented subset: CD45RA-negative fraction. These TCRs come from a young man in good health.

This clone was observed a handful of times. This sequence joins TRBV28 and TRBJ1-2, with a possible D match to TRBD1 (6 bases). The germline gives CDR1 MDHEN, CDR2 SYDVKM. Trimming shortened V by 5 bases and J by 4 bases, and 14 bases separated the two germline ends. The CDR3 contains 14 residues. CDR3 nucleotide sequence: TGTGCCAGCAGTCGCCGAGGACAGCCCTATGGCTACACCTTC. This gives the protein CASSRRGQPYGYTF.

This sequence joins TRBV29-1 and TRBJ2-1; the D gene is possibly TRBD2 (5 bases). Trimming shortened V by 1 base and J by 6 bases, and 16 bases separated the two germline ends. CDR3 length equals 15 residues. CDR1 and CDR2 from the germline V gene are SQVTM and ANQGSEA. CDR3: CSVEVLGSKVNEQFF. In DNA form, the CDR3 reads TGCAGCGTTGAAGTATTAGGGAGTAAGGTCAATGAGCAGTTCTTC.

About this clone: The sample contains more than one DNA sequence encoding this CDR3. The chain recombines TRBV6-5 with TRBJ1-1, with unresolved D. Germline V gene data show CDR1 as MNHEY and CDR2 as SVGAGI. Trimming shortened V by 5 bases and J by 4 bases, and 5 bases separated the two germline ends. The CDR3 is made up of 11 amino acids. In DNA, the CDR3 is TGTGCCAGCAGTCGGACCACTGAAGCTTTCTTT. This codes for CASSRTTEAFF.

The chain couples TRBV5-1 to TRBJ2-5; perhaps D is TRBD1 or TRBD2 (6 bases each). With 10 bases removed from V and 0 bases from J, the gap between germline ends came to 19 bases. Germline V lookup: CDR1 SGHRS, CDR2 YFSETQ. The CDR3 totals 15 residues. In DNA form, the CDR3 reads TGCGCCCCCTATCGGGTAGGGGGGAACCAAGAGACCCAGTACTTC. Translation gives CAPYRVGGNQETQYF.

J is TRBJ1-1 and V is TRBV20-1; D remains unclear. CDR3 length: 11 amino acids. Trimming removed 1 base at V and 8 bases at J, with 8 bases between. Germline V gives CDR1 DFQATT, CDR2 SNEGSKA (reference sequence). The CDR3 spells CSARGREEAFF. DNA for the CDR3: TGCAGTGCTAGAGGGCGTGAGGAAGCTTTCTTT.

This chain links TRBV6-1 with TRBJ2-4; no reliable D call. The CDR3 totals 15 residues. In germline, CDR1 is MNHNS, CDR2 SASEGT. Trimming stripped 3 bases from V and 3 bases from J, with 12 bases between. The CDR3 protein is CASSDPRNHKNIQYF. DNA for the CDR3: TGTGCCAGCAGTGATCCGAGAAACCACAAAAACATTCAGTACTTC.

The chain couples TRBV7-3 to TRBJ1-5, with D uncertain. The CDR3 has 13 amino acids. Germline-derived CDR1 and CDR2 are SGHTA and FQGTGA. Trimming left V 6 bases short and J 4 bases short, with 10 bases between. The CDR3 nucleotides read TGTGCCAGCAGTCAAACCCTAAATCAGCCCCAGCATTTT. Protein: CASSQTLNQPQHF.

This clone was picked up one time. The J gene is TRBJ2-7, the V gene TRBV6-5; the match to TRBD1 covers 10 bases. Germline CDR1 and CDR2: MNHEY and SVGAGI. The CDR3 spans 14 residues. Unmatched junction bases numbered 7, after V lost 5 bases and J lost 6 bases. In nucleotides, the CDR3 is TGTGCCAGCAGTCTCCGGGACAGGGGCGCCGAGCAGTACTTC. Its translation: CASSLRDRGAEQYF.

The J gene is TRBJ2-7, the V gene TRBV18; 9 positions agree with TRBD2. Germline V gene sequence: CDR1 KGHSH, CDR2 LQKENI. V lost 4 bases and J lost 4; bases outside the gene matches: 14. The CDR3 length is 17 residues. For the CDR3, the DNA is TGTGCCAGCTCACTAAACCACGCTAGCGGGGTGCGGTACGAGCAGTACTTC. It is translated as CASSLNHASGVRYEQYF.

This rearrangement joins TRBV5-4 to TRBJ2-1; no firm D call. Trimming cost V 1 base and J 5 bases, with 10 bases left between them. The CDR3 covers 14 residues. Germline CDR1 SGHNT, CDR2 YYREEE (reference sequence). CDR3 sequence reads: CASSLYDGNNEQFF. CDR3 nucleotides: TGTGCCAGCAGCTTGTATGACGGTAACAATGAGCAGTTCTTC. Drawing the rest from reference TRBV5-4 and TRBJ2-1, the complete variable domain is ETGVTQSPTHLIKTRGQQVTLRCSSQSGHNTVSWYQQALGQGPQFIFQYYREEENGRGNFPPRFSGLQFPNYSSELNVNALELDDSALYLCASSLYDGNNEQFFGPGTRLTVL.

In this sample, this clone turned up once. The rearrangement uses TRBV11-2 and TRBJ2-1; 8 nucleotides align to TRBD2. Per the germline V gene, CDR1 is SGHAT and CDR2 is FQNNGV. The ends lost 0 bases at V and 9 bases at J; junction bases unmatched: 10. The CDR3 covers 16 residues. The CDR3 reads CASSLDRASGGGEQFF. The DNA for the CDR3 is TGTGCCAGCAGCTTAGACCGGGCCAGCGGGGGAGGTGAGCAGTTCTTC. The full variable domain, with the rest looked up from reference TRBV11-2 and TRBJ2-1, is EAGVAQSPRYKIIEKRQSVAFWCNPISGHATLYWYQQILGQGPKLLIQFQNNGVVDDSQLPKDRFSAERLKGVDSTLKIQPAKLEDSAVYLCASSLDRASGGGEQFFGPGTRLTVL.

The chain links TRBV18 to TRBJ2-4; D not resolved. This CDR3 has 16 amino acids. CDR1 and CDR2 from the germline V gene are KGHSH and LQKENI. Trimming removed 0 bases from V and 0 bases from J, with 9 bases in between. This CDR3 reads CASSPPLGGAKNIQYF. The CDR3 nucleotides read TGTGCCAGCTCACCACCCTTAGGCGGAGCCAAAAACATTCAGTACTTC.

This clone was counted between two and nine times. The gene calls are TRBV5-6 and TRBJ1-1; TRBD1 matches 8 bases. The V segment lost 1 base and the J segment 2 bases; nucleotides outside the gene matches: 7. In germline, CDR1 is SGHDT, CDR2 YYEEEE. The CDR3 is made up of 16 amino acids. CDR3 nucleotide sequence: TGTGCCAGCAGCTTGTGGGGACAGGCAACAAACACTGAAGCTTTCTTT. Protein product: CASSLWGQATNTEAFF.

This chain joins TRBV5-4 and TRBJ1-2, with 11 bases identical to TRBD1. The CDR3 loop spans 14 amino acids. Germline V gives CDR1 SGHNT, CDR2 YYREEE (reference sequence). J lost 9 bases, V lost 4 bases, and 8 bases had no gene match. This CDR3 is CASSPLRDRGSYTF. CDR3 nucleotide sequence: TGTGCCAGCAGCCCACTCCGGGACAGGGGGAGCTACACCTTC.

The chain carries TRBV10-3 and TRBJ2-1, with TRBD1 matching 9 bases. Germline V lookup: CDR1 ENHRY, CDR2 SYGVKD. CDR3 length equals 16 residues. The junction had 18 bases not matched to a gene; V was cut back by 10 bases and J by 8 bases. CDR3 sequence: CATHWGRDRVRDEQFF. CDR3 nucleotide sequence: TGTGCCACCCACTGGGGGAGGGACAGGGTCCGCGATGAGCAGTTCTTC.

This chain connects TRBV6-5 to TRBJ2-7, with 10 bases matching TRBD2. This CDR3 spans 15 amino acids. V lost 2 bases, J lost 3 bases, and 4 bases stayed unmatched. Germline CDR1 is MNHEY and CDR2 is SVGAGI. CDR3 in amino acids: CASSYESGRVYEQYF. For the CDR3, the DNA is TGTGCCAGCAGTTACGAAAGCGGGAGGGTCTACGAGCAGTACTTC.

Regarding this clone: Distinct nucleotide sequences in the sample also encode this CDR3. The chain combines TRBV19 with TRBJ1-5; a weak D match, TRBD1 (6 bases). CDR3 length equals 13 residues. V was cut by 6 bases and J by 4 bases, with 10 bases left in between. CDR1 is LNHDA, CDR2 SQIVND, per germline (reference sequence). Written as DNA, the CDR3 is TGTGCCAGTAGCACACAGGGAAATCAGCCCCAGCATTTT. This codes for CASSTQGNQPQHF.

For this clone: The sample holds other DNA sequences that translate to the same CDR3. This chain joins TRBV4-3 and TRBJ2-1; D may be TRBD1 (5 bases). This CDR3 region has 15 residues. V was pared by 0 bases and J by 3 bases, with 9 bases between. The germline CDR1 and CDR2 sequences are LGHNA and YSLEER. For the CDR3, the DNA is TGCGCCAGCAGCCAAGAGGGGCAGGGCTACAATGAGCAGTTCTTC. This gives the protein CASSQEGQGYNEQFF.

The chain is built from TRBV5-1 and TRBJ2-4, with 8 bases aligning to TRBD1. Germline V gene sequence: CDR1 SGHRS, CDR2 YFSETQ. The CDR3 is 15 amino acids. With V trimmed by 0 bases and J by 7 bases, 6 bases remained unmatched. The CDR3 nucleotides are TGCGCCAGCAGCTTGGAGGACAGGGAAAGGAACATTCAGTACTTC. Its translation: CASSLEDRERNIQYF.

V is TRBV5-6 and J is TRBJ2-7, with D possibly being TRBD2 (6 bases). The CDR3 sequence is 14 residues long. Germline-derived CDR1 and CDR2 are SGHDT and YYEEEE. V was shortened by 2 bases and J by 3 bases, with 12 bases between the two germline ends. CDR3 in DNA: TGTGCCAGCAGCTTTTTGGGGGGTTTCTACGAGCAGTACTTC. Translating gives CASSFLGGFYEQYF.

The rearrangement joins TRBV19 to TRBJ2-3; either TRBD1 or TRBD2 may fit D (6 bases each). Between the trimmed V and J ends, which lost 3 bases and 6 bases, there was a span of 19 bases. This CDR3 comprises 16 residues. Germline loops: CDR1 LNHDA, CDR2 SQIVND (reference sequence). The CDR3 nucleotides are TGTGCCAGTAGTATTCCGGGAGCTAGACAGGCGGATACGCAGTATTTT. Protein product: CASSIPGARQADTQYF.

The chain has TRBV27 and TRBJ2-1, with 13 bases aligning to TRBD2. The ends lost 6 bases at V and 9 bases at J; junction bases unmatched: 8. Germline V gives CDR1 MNHEY, CDR2 SMNVEV (reference sequence). The CDR3 has 15 amino acids. The CDR3 nucleotides are TGTGCCAGCAGCCCCGGACTAGCGGGAGTTAGTGAGCAGTTCTTC. Translated: CASSPGLAGVSEQFF.

This sequence joins TRBV2 and TRBJ1-5; D unresolved. There are 12 residues in the CDR3. Trimming cost V 2 bases and J 3 bases, with 2 bases left between them. The germline gives CDR1 SNHLY, CDR2 FYNNEI. The CDR3 region is CASSETNQPQHF. The CDR3 DNA reads as TGTGCCAGCAGTGAAACCAATCAGCCCCAGCATTTT.

The V and J genes are TRBV6-6 and TRBJ2-2; D may be TRBD2 (7 bases). Germline-derived CDR1 and CDR2 are MNHNY and SVGAGI (reference sequence). The CDR3 is 15 amino acids. Trimming removed 6 bases at V and 1 base at J, with 12 bases between. CDR3 amino acids: CASSPGGQNTGELFF. As DNA, the CDR3 is TGTGCCAGCAGCCCGGGGGGCCAGAACACCGGGGAGCTGTTTTTT.

The chain uses TRBV7-2 and TRBJ2-2, with D possibly being TRBD1 (8 bases). Germline lookup yields CDR1 SGHTA and CDR2 FQGNSA. With 5 bases removed from V and 6 bases from J, the gap between germline ends came to 13 bases. The CDR3 is 14 residues long. The chain's CDR3 is CASSATGGAGELFF. The CDR3 DNA sequence: TGTGCCAGCAGCGCCACAGGGGGGGCCGGGGAGCTGTTTTTT.

This CDR3 is CASSFFKGQNTEAFF. The DNA of the CDR3 is TGTGCCAGCAGTTTTTTTAAGGGACAGAACACTGAAGCTTTCTTT. V usage is TRBV28 and J usage is TRBJ1-1, with D maybe TRBD1 (6 bases). The CDR3 covers 15 residues. Between the trimmed V and J ends, which lost 3 bases and 1 base, there was a span of 12 bases. Germline CDR1 reads MDHEN; CDR2 reads SYDVKM.

The CDR3 DNA is TGTGCCAGCAGTTACGGGCCCGACGGACCGCAGCAGTATTTT. Its translation: CASSYGPDGPQQYF. The chain couples TRBV6-6 to TRBJ2-3; no clear D gene. The V gene's germline CDR1 is MNHNY and CDR2 SVGAGI (reference sequence). Trimming took 2 bases from V and 11 from J, leaving 17 bases between them. This CDR3 region has 14 residues.

This rearrangement joins TRBV6-5 to TRBJ1-6; D is unclear. The CDR3 contains 14 residues. Germline assignment: CDR1 MNHEY and CDR2 SVGAGI. Between the trimmed V and J ends, which lost 6 bases and 7 bases, there was a span of 13 bases. CDR3 loop: CASRMWLGNSPLHF. DNA for the CDR3: TGTGCCAGCAGGATGTGGCTTGGCAATTCACCCCTCCACTTT.

This clone occurred once. The genes are TRBV10-1 and TRBJ2-1; 10 bases fit TRBD1. Trimming removed 8 bases from V and 7 bases from J; junction bases left unmatched: 14. There are 16 residues in the CDR3. In germline, CDR1 is WNHNN, CDR2 SYGVQD (reference sequence). The CDR3 region has the DNA TGCGCCAGCCGTACACCGGGACAGGGGATCATGAATGAGCAGTTCTTC. Translating gives CASRTPGQGIMNEQFF.